The 26 T cell receptor beta chains in this list originate from one sample, sequenced in a study of shared clonotypes between healthy human individuals. Profiled with immunoSEQ multiplex PCR; TCRdb holds only in-frame clones, not every one. The data contain around 99,000 clones, 60% to 75% of them singletons. Sequenced input: memory CD8+ T cells sorted from blood. Indicated subset: CD45RO+ cells pooled with CCR7-negative TemRA cells. Receptors were obtained from a man aged 30-40 years in good health.

The chain couples TRBV6-1 to TRBJ1-3; D ambiguous. The V end was cut by 8 bases, the J end by 2 bases, with 4 bases between. The CDR3 consists of 11 residues. CDR1 MNHNS and CDR2 SASEGT come from the germline V gene. The CDR3 reads CASVTGNTIYF. The CDR3 DNA reads as TGTGCCAGCGTTACTGGAAACACCATATATTTT.

This chain joins TRBV6-1 and TRBJ2-2; a weak D match, TRBD2 (5 bases). V gave up 4 bases and J gave up 4 bases, with 13 bases separating them. There are 15 residues in the CDR3. From germline, CDR1 is MNHNS and CDR2 SASEGT. In DNA, the CDR3 is TGTGCCAGCAGTGTAAGGAGGACGGGCACCGGGGAGCTGTTTTTT. Its protein product is CASSVRRTGTGELFF.

The V gene is TRBV6-1, the J gene TRBJ2-1, with TRBD1 identical over 7 bases. The CDR3 is made up of 17 amino acids. J gave up 2 bases and V 3 bases, and 10 bases lay outside the gene matches. Germline CDR1 and CDR2: MNHNS and SASEGT. In DNA, the CDR3 is TGTGCCAGCAGTGATTCCTTCGACAGGGCCGCCTACAATGAGCAGTTCTTC. Translating gives CASSDSFDRAAYNEQFF.

The rearrangement joins TRBV2 to TRBJ2-6; D gene uncertain. Germline V gives CDR1 SNHLY, CDR2 FYNNEI. The CDR3 is 14 residues long. V dropped 6 bases and J dropped 0 bases, with 6 bases sitting between them. CDR3 sequence (DNA): TGTGCCAGCAGAACGAACTCTGGGGCCAACGTCCTGACTTTC. Protein product: CASRTNSGANVLTF.

This clone was found once. V and J are TRBV28 and TRBJ1-1; no firm D call. The length of the CDR3 is 14 residues. Germline V gene sequence: CDR1 MDHEN, CDR2 SYDVKM. Trimming removed 6 bases at V and 3 bases at J, with 14 bases between. The DNA for the CDR3 is TGTGCCAGCAGCCCCGGAATGCTTTACACTGAAGCTTTCTTT. Amino acid sequence: CASSPGMLYTEAFF.

The CDR3 spells CASSDSSYSYEQYF. The CDR3 nucleotides read TGTGCCAGCAGCGATTCCTCCTACTCCTACGAGCAGTACTTC. V usage is TRBV9 and J usage is TRBJ2-7; D not certain. This CDR3 is built from 14 residues. Germline lookup yields CDR1 SGDLS and CDR2 YYNGEE. Trimming cost V 3 bases and J 0 bases, with 10 bases left between them.

This chain joins TRBV27 and TRBJ1-1; D unresolved. This CDR3 is built from 13 residues. The V end was cut by 0 bases, the J end by 3 bases, with 5 bases between. Looked up from germline, CDR1 is MNHEY and CDR2 is SMNVEV (reference sequence). As DNA, the CDR3 is TGTGCCAGCAGTTTATCCGGGGACACTGAAGCTTTCTTT. Protein sequence: CASSLSGDTEAFF.

The chain links TRBV7-3 to TRBJ2-1; 7 nucleotides align to TRBD2. This CDR3 contains 15 residues. The V gene end was trimmed by 2 bases and the J gene end by 6 bases; junction bases not matched to a gene: 7. From germline, CDR1 is SGHTA and CDR2 FQGTGA. The CDR3 coding sequence is TGTGCCAGCAGCTTAGCGGGAGATAGGGGCAATGAGCAGTTCTTC. Translating it yields CASSLAGDRGNEQFF.

This clone showed up just a few times. V usage is TRBV4-3 and J usage is TRBJ1-5, with D perhaps matching TRBD1 (6 bases). Trimming shortened V by 0 bases and J by 6 bases, and 9 bases separated the two germline ends. Germline V gene data show CDR1 as LGHNA and CDR2 as YSLEER. The CDR3 sequence is 14 residues long. The CDR3 loop reads CASSQEQGIQPQHF. In DNA form, the CDR3 reads TGCGCCAGCAGCCAAGAGCAGGGGATTCAGCCCCAGCATTTT.

V usage is TRBV7-9 and J usage is TRBJ2-1, with D tentatively TRBD2 (6 bases). This CDR3 contains 15 residues. V lost 7 bases to trimming and J lost 2 bases, with 15 bases between them. CDR1 SEHNR and CDR2 FQNEAQ come from the germline V gene (reference sequence). Written as DNA, the CDR3 is TGTGCCAGCACCCCCCCCCAGCGGGCCTACAATGAGCAGTTCTTC. Its translation is CASTPPQRAYNEQFF.

The table lists this clone with a few counts. The CDR3: CASSLNPARSYEQYF. CDR3 bases: TGTGCCAGCAGCTTAAATCCAGCCCGCTCCTACGAGCAGTACTTC. The chain links TRBV7-9 to TRBJ2-7; D call uncertain. Germline CDR1 and CDR2: SEHNR and FQNEAQ (reference sequence). The CDR3 runs 15 residues. Trimming removed 2 bases from V and 0 bases from J, with 11 bases in between.

This sequence joins TRBV7-8 and TRBJ2-4; a weak D match, TRBD1 (6 bases). Germline CDR1 reads SGHVS; CDR2 reads FQNEAQ. V lost 3 bases and J lost 5, with 14 bases in between. The CDR3 is 15 amino acids. The CDR3 region is CASSLLGGDENIQYF. CDR3 coding DNA: TGTGCCAGCAGCTTGCTTGGGGGCGACGAAAACATTCAGTACTTC.

The chain uses TRBV7-6 and TRBJ2-1, with 14 bases identical to TRBD2. CDR1 is SGHVS, CDR2 FNYEAQ, per germline. This CDR3 is built from 19 residues. J gave up 0 bases and V 5 bases, and 9 bases lay outside the gene matches. The CDR3 DNA follows: TGTGCCAGCAGCCCGAGGACTAGCGGGAGGCTATACTCCTACAATGAGCAGTTCTTC. It is translated as CASSPRTSGRLYSYNEQFF.

The chain couples TRBV7-8 to TRBJ2-3; TRBD1 might be the D (6 bases). Germline CDR1 is SGHVS and CDR2 is FQNEAQ. The CDR3 has 17 residues. Trimming shortened V by 5 bases and J by 5 bases, and 23 bases separated the two germline ends. CDR3 region: CASSQYARTVPRDTQYF. The DNA for the CDR3 is TGTGCCAGCAGCCAATATGCTCGGACAGTCCCCCGAGATACGCAGTATTTT.

The V and J genes are TRBV28 and TRBJ1-3; no firm D call. Germline V lookup: CDR1 MDHEN, CDR2 SYDVKM. The CDR3 contains 14 residues. Trimming stripped 6 bases from V and 1 base from J, with 10 bases between. The CDR3: CASSTSSSGNTIYF. In nucleotides, the CDR3 is TGTGCCAGCAGCACGTCTTCATCTGGAAACACCATATATTTT.

The V call is TRBV5-4, the J call TRBJ2-7; D not certain. Deletions cut 2 bases from V and 5 bases from J, with 14 bases between. The length of the CDR3 is 14 residues. The germline gives CDR1 SGHNT, CDR2 YYREEE (reference sequence). CDR3 sequence: CASSLPGPINEQYF. In nucleotides, the CDR3 is TGTGCCAGCAGCTTACCAGGACCCATCAACGAGCAGTACTTC.

The V call is TRBV28, the J call TRBJ2-5, with 7 nucleotides matching TRBD2. The CDR3 length is 18 residues. Losses at the gene ends were 6 bases for V and 5 bases for J; bases not matched to a gene: 21. Germline CDR1 is MDHEN and CDR2 is SYDVKM. CDR3 DNA: TGTGCCAGCAGGTGTATCCGGGACGGGGGGATCGAAGGCGAGACCCAGTACTTC. Its protein product is CASRCIRDGGIEGETQYF.

The chain carries TRBV9 and TRBJ1-1, with TRBD1 as a possible D gene (5 bases). CDR3 length: 14 residues. Trimming removed 8 bases from V and 5 bases from J, with 19 bases in between. The germline gives CDR1 SGDLS, CDR2 YYNGEE. The CDR3 bases are TGTGCCAGTACGACTGCCCAGGGTTTAACTGAAGCTTTCTTT. It specifies CASTTAQGLTEAFF.

This clone was counted between two and nine times. The CDR3 nucleotides are TGTGCCAGCAGCTTTCAAGGGGAGCTAGGAAGCTCTGGGGCCAACGTCCTGACTTTC. Its protein is CASSFQGELGSSGANVLTF. The chain uses TRBV7-6 and TRBJ2-6, with D perhaps matching TRBD1 or TRBD2 (5 bases each). The CDR3 contains 19 residues. Germline assignment: CDR1 SGHVS and CDR2 FNYEAQ. V lost 3 bases and J lost 0, with 18 bases in between.

In its sample, this clone was seen a few times. The rearrangement uses TRBV6-4 and TRBJ2-1; 9 bases fit TRBD2. The CDR3 runs to 16 residues. The V gene end was trimmed by 1 base and the J gene end by 8 bases; junction bases not matched to a gene: 9. The V gene's germline CDR1 is MRHNA and CDR2 SNTAGT. The CDR3: CASSDLGTSSSDEQFF. Here the CDR3 DNA reads TGTGCCAGCAGTGACTTAGGGACTAGCAGTAGTGATGAGCAGTTCTTC.

The chain employs TRBV11-1 and TRBJ2-1; D uncertain. V was clipped by 3 bases and J by 7 bases, with 16 bases between them. Germline V gene sequence: CDR1 SGHAT, CDR2 FQDESV (reference sequence). This CDR3 is 15 amino acids long. CDR3 loop: CASSFSTGRANEQFF. In nucleotides, the CDR3 is TGTGCCAGCAGCTTCTCCACTGGACGGGCAAATGAGCAGTTCTTC.

This clone was counted a single time. Mismatch with germline at one junction end may stem from a read error. Other DNA sequences from this sample encode an identical CDR3 as well. This chain links TRBV7-8 with TRBJ1-3; D is undetermined. Germline V gene data show CDR1 as SGHVS and CDR2 as FQNEAQ. The CDR3 contains 14 residues. CDR3 in DNA: TGTGCCAGCAGCCCCGGGTCCTGGGGAAACACTATATATTTT. Translating it yields CASSPGSWGNTIYF.

The genes are TRBV11-2 and TRBJ2-3; no reliable D call. The CDR3 has 12 residues. Trimming removed 3 bases at V and 6 bases at J, with 7 bases between. Germline CDR1 reads SGHAT; CDR2 reads FQNNGV. CDR3 nucleotide sequence: TGTGCCAGCAGCTTCCCCTCGGATACGCAGTATTTT. Its protein is CASSFPSDTQYF.

The chain carries TRBV28 and TRBJ2-5; no definite D call. The V gene lost 2 bases and the J gene lost 5 bases, with 9 bases spanning the gap. The germline V gene encodes CDR1 MDHEN and CDR2 SYDVKM. The CDR3 has 13 residues. CDR3 sequence (DNA): TGTGCCAGCAGTTTACATCTAGGGGAGACCCAGTACTTC. This gives the protein CASSLHLGETQYF.

The V and J genes are TRBV19 and TRBJ1-2, with 10 bases lining up with TRBD1. The CDR3 is 14 residues long. The germline V gene encodes CDR1 LNHDA and CDR2 SQIVND (reference sequence). V lost 3 bases and J lost 7; bases outside the gene matches: 5. Here the CDR3 reads CASSIRDRGPGYTF. The CDR3 DNA reads as TGTGCCAGTAGTATCAGGGACAGGGGCCCTGGCTACACCTTC.

This clone was recorded a few times. V and J are TRBV7-8 and TRBJ2-7; D call uncertain. Deletions cut 2 bases from V and 1 base from J, with 12 bases between. CDR3 length: 15 amino acids. Germline CDR1 is SGHVS and CDR2 is FQNEAQ. CDR3 in DNA: TGTGCCAGCAGCTTATCCTGGGCTAGGTCCTACGAGCAGTACTTC. It encodes CASSLSWARSYEQYF.